This T cell receptor beta chain came from a study of post-analysis software for immune sequencing data. Overall study results and limits: A few TRBV segments (TRBV5-6, TRBV5-1 and TRBV20-1 among them) occurred more frequently in patients than in controls.

There are a few counts of this clonotype. Antigen specificity is unknown. There are 13 residues in the CDR3. Germline V gene lookup returns CDR1 LGHDT and CDR2 YNNKEL (reference sequence). V was clipped by 3 bases and J by 10 bases; unmatched bases: 7. Unique molecular identifiers had been added to the TCR beta cDNA libraries. TCRdb re-called the PCR reads with MiXCR, one entry per CDR3 protein. The sample consists of hundreds of thousands of distinct CDR3 sequences, around 53% of them appearing once. The chain is built from TRBV3-1 and TRBJ2-3; 7 positions agree with TRBD2. The sample was blood. This sequence originates from a girl under 18 with multiple sclerosis. CDR3 sequence reads: CASSQGRLASQYF. For the CDR3, the DNA is TGTGCCAGCAGCCAGGGTCGACTAGCATCGCAGTATTTT.